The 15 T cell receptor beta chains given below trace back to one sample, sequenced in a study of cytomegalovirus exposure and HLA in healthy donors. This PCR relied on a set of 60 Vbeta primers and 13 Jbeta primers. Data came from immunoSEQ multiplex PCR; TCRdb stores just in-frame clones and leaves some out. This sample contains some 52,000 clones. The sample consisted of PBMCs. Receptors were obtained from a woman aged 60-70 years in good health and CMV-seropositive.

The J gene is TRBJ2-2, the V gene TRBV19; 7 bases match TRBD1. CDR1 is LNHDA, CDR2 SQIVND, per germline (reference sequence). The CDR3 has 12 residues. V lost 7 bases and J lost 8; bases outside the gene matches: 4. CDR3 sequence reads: CASTPRGGELFF. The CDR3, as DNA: TGTGCCAGTACTCCCAGGGGGGGGGAGCTGTTTTTT.

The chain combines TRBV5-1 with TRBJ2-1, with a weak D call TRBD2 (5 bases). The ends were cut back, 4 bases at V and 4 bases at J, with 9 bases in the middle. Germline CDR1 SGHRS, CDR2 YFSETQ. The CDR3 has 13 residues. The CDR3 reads CASSMRVYNEQFF. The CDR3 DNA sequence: TGCGCCAGCAGCATGAGGGTTTACAATGAGCAGTTCTTC.

The CDR3 spells CASSSQGAGYGYTF. The CDR3 DNA is TGCGCCAGCAGCTCTCAGGGGGCCGGCTATGGCTACACCTTC. The rearrangement joins TRBV5-1 to TRBJ1-2; 8 nucleotides match TRBD1. Unmatched junction bases numbered 5, after V lost 3 bases and J lost 4 bases. CDR3 length equals 14 residues. Per the germline V gene, CDR1 is SGHRS and CDR2 is YFSETQ. Based on the CDR3 plus reference TRBV5-1 and TRBJ1-2, the full variable domain is KAGVTQTPRYLIKTRGQQVTLSCSPISGHRSVSWYQQTPGQGLQFLFEYFSETQRNKGNFPGRFSGRQFSNSRSEMNVSTLELGDSALYLCASSSQGAGYGYTFGSGTRLTVV.

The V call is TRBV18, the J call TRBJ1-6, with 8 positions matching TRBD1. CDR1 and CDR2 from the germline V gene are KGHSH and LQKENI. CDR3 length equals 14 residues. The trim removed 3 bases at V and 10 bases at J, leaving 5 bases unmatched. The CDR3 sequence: CASSPAGGRSPLHF. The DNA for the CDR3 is TGTGCCAGCTCACCGGCAGGGGGCAGGTCACCCCTCCACTTT.

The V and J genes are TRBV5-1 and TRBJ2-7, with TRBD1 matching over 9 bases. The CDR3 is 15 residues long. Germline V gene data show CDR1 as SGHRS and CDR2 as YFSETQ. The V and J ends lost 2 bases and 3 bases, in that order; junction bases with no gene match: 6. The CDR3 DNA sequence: TGCGCCAGCAGCTTCCGGGACAGGGTACACTACGAGCAGTACTTC. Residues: CASSFRDRVHYEQYF. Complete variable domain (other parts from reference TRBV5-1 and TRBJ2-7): KAGVTQTPRYLIKTRGQQVTLSCSPISGHRSVSWYQQTPGQGLQFLFEYFSETQRNKGNFPGRFSGRQFSNSRSEMNVSTLELGDSALYLCASSFRDRVHYEQYFGPGTRLTVT.

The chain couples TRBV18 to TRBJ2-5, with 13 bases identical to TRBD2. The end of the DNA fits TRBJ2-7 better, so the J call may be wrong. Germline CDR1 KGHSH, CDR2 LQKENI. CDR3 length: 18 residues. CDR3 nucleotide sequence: TGTGCCAGCTCACCAAAGACTAGCGGGGGGTCCGCCGCCTACGAGCAGTACTTC. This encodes CASSPKTSGGSAAYEQYF.

CDR3 residues: CASSLLNSPLHF. CDR3 in DNA: TGTGCCAGCAGCTTACTGAATTCACCCCTCCACTTT. The chain links TRBV7-2 to TRBJ1-6, with D unresolved. Per the germline V gene, CDR1 is SGHTA and CDR2 is FQGNSA. The length of the CDR3 is 12 residues. V lost 2 bases, J lost 7 bases, and 3 bases lay in between.

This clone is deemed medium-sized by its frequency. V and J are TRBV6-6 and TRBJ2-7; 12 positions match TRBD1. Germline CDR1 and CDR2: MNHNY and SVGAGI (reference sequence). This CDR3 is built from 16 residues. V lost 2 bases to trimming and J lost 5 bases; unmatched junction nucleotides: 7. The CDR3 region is CASSYDEGTGGNEQYF. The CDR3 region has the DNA TGTGCCAGCAGTTACGACGAGGGGACAGGGGGCAACGAGCAGTACTTC.

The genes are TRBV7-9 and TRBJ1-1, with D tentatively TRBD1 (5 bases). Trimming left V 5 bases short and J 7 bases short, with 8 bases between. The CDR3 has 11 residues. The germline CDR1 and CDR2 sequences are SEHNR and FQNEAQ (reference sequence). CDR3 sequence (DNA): TGTGCCAGCAGCCGGGGGTTTGAAGCTTTCTTT. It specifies CASSRGFEAFF.

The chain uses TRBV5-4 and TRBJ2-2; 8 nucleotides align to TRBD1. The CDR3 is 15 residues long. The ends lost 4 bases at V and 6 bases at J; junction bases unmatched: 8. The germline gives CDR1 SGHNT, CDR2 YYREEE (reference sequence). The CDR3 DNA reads TGTGCCAGCAGCCCGACAGGGGTTATCGCCGGGGAGCTGTTTTTT. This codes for CASSPTGVIAGELFF.

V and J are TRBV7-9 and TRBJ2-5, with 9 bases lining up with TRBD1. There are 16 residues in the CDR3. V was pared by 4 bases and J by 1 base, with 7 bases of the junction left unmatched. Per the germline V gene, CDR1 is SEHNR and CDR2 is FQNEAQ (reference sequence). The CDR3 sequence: CASSYSGTGSQETQYF. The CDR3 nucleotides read TGTGCCAGCAGCTATTCCGGGACAGGGAGCCAAGAGACCCAGTACTTC.

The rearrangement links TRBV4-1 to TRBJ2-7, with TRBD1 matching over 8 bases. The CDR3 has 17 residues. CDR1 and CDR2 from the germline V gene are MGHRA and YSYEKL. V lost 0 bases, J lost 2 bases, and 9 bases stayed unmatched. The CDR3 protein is CASSQDGKQGVAYEQYF. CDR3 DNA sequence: TGCGCCAGCAGCCAAGATGGGAAACAGGGGGTCGCCTACGAGCAGTACTTC.

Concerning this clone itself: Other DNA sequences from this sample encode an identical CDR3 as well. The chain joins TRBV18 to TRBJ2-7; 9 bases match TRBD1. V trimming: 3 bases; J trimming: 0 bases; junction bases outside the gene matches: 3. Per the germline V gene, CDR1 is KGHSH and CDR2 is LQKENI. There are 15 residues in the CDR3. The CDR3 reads CASSPPGQGSYEQYF. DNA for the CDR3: TGTGCCAGCTCACCCCCGGGACAGGGCTCCTACGAGCAGTACTTC.

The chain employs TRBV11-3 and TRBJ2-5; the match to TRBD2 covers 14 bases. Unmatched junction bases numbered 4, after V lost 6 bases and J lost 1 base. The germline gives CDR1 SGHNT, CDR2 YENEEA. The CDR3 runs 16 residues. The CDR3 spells CASRFGTSGGQETQYF. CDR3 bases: TGTGCCAGCAGGTTCGGGACTAGCGGGGGCCAAGAGACCCAGTACTTC. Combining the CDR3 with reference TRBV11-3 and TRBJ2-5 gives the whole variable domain EAGVVQSPRYKIIEKKQPVAFWCNPISGHNTLYWYLQNLGQGPELLIRYENEEAVDDSQLPKDRFSAERLKGVDSTLKIQPAELGDSAVYLCASRFGTSGGQETQYFGPGTRLLVL.

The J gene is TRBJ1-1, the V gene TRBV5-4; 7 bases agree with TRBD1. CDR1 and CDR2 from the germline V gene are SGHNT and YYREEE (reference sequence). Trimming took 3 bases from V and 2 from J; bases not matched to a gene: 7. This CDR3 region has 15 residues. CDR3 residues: CASSSQRDRNTEAFF. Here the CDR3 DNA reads TGTGCCAGCAGCTCTCAACGGGACAGAAACACTGAAGCTTTCTTT.